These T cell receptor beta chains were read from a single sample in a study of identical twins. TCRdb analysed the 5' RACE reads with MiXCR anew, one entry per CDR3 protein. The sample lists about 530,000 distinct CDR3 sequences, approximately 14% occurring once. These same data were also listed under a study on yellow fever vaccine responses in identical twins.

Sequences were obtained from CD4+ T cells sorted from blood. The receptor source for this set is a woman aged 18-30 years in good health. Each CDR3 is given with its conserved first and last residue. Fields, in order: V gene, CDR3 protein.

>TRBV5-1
CASSFGGAYTDTQYF
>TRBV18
CASSRGQAGQPQHF
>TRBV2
CASRPQGVGTGELFF
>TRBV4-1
CASSQEIPGLAGGRQETQYF
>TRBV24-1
CATSDAGQGNEQYF
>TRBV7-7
CASSVRGLEEQTQYF
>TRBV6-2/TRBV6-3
CASSSKMGGNEQFF
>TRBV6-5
CASSYLDRLNEQFF
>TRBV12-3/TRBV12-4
CASSLPGQGQDTQYF
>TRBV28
CASSLGDRLRHGTDTQYF
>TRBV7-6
CASSLEGTSAFNEQFF
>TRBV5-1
CASSLAPGDIQYF
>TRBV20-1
CSARRAGNEQYF
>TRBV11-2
CASSLLGYGNEQFF
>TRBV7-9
CASSARRDTSTEAFF
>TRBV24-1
CATSEWNDEQFF
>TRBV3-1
CASSPFLAGGLYNEQFF
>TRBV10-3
CAISRTDQETQYF
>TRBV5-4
CASSLGAGEETQYF
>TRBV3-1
CASSQENRGTEAFF
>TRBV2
CASSESRELRTGELFF
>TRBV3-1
CASSQHPGSNTEAFF
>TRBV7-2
CASSNQYEQYF
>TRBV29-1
CSVDGSPYNEQFF
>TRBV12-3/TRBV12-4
CASRLAGLNEQFF
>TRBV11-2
CASSPMLRGSSRFNEQFF
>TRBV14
CASSQGQRNNYGYTF
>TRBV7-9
CASSFSGGGSNEQFF
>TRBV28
CASSPRDRRNEQYF
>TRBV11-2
CASSSGGILQFF
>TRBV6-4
CASSDSIWLAGESTGELFF
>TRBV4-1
CASSQVSGSVVVVERNIQYF
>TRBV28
CASSLPAFKPQHF
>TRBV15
CATSRVGGGGDTQYF
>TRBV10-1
CASSETSGGAHEQFF
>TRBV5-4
CASSLLRGGSSTDTQYF
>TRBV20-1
CSASGGGEILNGYTF
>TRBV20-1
CSARDQLF
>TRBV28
CASSPVDRDNNEQFF
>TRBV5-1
CASSLGTGGAFTDTQYF
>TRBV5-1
CASSLEPTSIHEQFF
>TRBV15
CATSRDHMIVGGNNTEAFF
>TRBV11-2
CASSSGRAIYNEQFF
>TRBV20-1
CSARDRGYNEQFF
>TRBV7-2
CASSSQRGVAINEQFF
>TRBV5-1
CASSFNSGTSSYEQYF
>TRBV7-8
CASSLWARGAGVRGNTIYF
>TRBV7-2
CASSLRRGSPTDTQYF
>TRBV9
CASSVADLGFGTEAFF
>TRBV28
CASSLPDRGKSYTF
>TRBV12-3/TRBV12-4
CASSFGSTPSQFF
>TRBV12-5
CASAHYEQYF
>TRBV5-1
CASSLTSGSYGDTQYF
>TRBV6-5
CASSYLGPHYGYTF
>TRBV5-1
CASSLAGTDKKLFF
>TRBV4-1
CASSHGLAGGFGTDEQYF
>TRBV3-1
CASRPALAGASDEQFF